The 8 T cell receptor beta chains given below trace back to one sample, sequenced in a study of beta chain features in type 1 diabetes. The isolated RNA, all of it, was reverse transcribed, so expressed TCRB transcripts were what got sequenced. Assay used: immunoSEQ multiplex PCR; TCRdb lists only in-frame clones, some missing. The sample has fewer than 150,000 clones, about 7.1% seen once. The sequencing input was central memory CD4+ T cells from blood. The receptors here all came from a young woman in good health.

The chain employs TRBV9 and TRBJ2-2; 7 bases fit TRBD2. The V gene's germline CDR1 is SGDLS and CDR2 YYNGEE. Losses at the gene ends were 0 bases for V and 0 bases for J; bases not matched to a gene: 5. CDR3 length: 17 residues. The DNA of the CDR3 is TGTGCCAGCAGCGTAGGGCAGGGAGGGTCGAACACCGGGGAGCTGTTTTTT. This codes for CASSVGQGGSNTGELFF.

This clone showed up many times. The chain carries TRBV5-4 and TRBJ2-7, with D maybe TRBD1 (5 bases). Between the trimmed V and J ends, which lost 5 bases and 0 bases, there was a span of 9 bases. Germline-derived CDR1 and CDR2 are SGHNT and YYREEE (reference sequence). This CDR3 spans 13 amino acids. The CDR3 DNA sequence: TGTGCCAGCAGACGAGACAGCTCCTACGAGCAGTACTTC. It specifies CASRRDSSYEQYF. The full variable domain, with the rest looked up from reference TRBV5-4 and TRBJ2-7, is ETGVTQSPTHLIKTRGQQVTLRCSSQSGHNTVSWYQQALGQGPQFIFQYYREEENGRGNFPPRFSGLQFPNYSSELNVNALELDDSALYLCASRRDSSYEQYFGPGTRLTVT.

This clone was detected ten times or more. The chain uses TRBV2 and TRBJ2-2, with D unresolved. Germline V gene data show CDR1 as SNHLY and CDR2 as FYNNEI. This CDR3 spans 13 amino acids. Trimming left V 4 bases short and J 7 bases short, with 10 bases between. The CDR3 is CASSGSANGELFF. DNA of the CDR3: TGTGCCAGCAGTGGTTCTGCGAACGGGGAGCTGTTTTTT.

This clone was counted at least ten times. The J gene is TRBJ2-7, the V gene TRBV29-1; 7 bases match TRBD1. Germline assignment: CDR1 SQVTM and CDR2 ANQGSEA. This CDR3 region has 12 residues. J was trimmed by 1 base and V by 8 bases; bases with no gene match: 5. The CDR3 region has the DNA TGCAGCTTCCGACAGGGATCCTACGAGCAGTACTTC. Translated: CSFRQGSYEQYF.

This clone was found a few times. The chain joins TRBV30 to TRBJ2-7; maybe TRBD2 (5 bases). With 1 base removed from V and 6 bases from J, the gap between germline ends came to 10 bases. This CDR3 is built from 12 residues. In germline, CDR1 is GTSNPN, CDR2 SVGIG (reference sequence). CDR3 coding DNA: TGTGCCTGGAGTGGGGAGATAGGCGAGCAGTACTTC. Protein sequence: CAWSGEIGEQYF.

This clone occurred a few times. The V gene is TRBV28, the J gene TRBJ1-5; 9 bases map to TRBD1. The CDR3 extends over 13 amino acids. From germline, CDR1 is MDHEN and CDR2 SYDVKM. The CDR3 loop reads CAGDRDGNQPQHF. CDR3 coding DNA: TGTGCGGGGGACAGGGACGGCAATCAGCCCCAGCATTTT. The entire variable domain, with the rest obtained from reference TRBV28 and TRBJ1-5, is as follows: DVKVTQSSRYLVKRTGEKVFLECVQDMDHENMFWYRQDPGLGLRLIYFSYDVKMKEKGDIPEGYSVSREKKERFSLILESASTNQTSMYLCAGDRDGNQPQHFGDGTRLSIL.

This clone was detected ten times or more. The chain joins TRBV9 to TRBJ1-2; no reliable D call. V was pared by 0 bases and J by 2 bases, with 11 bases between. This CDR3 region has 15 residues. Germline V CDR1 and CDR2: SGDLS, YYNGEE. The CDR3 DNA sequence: TGTGCCAGCAGCGTAGTTCCGTTCGGGAACTATGGCTACACCTTC. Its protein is CASSVVPFGNYGYTF.

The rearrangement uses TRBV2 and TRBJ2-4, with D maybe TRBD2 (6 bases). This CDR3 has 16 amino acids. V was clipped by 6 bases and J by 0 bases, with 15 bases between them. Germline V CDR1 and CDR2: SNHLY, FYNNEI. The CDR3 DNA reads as TGTGCCAGCAGCCAAGACCCGGGACTAGCCAAAAACATTCAGTACTTC. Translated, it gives CASSQDPGLAKNIQYF.